The 23 T cell receptor beta chains in this list originate from one sample, sequenced in a study of cytomegalovirus exposure and HLA in healthy donors. With 60 Vbeta and 13 Jbeta primers, the PCR was carried out. Method: immunoSEQ multiplex PCR; TCRdb's copy keeps in-frame clones and lacks some. This sample's table has about 48,000 clones. Sequencing used PBMCs. The receptors come from a male donor in good health and CMV-seropositive.

The chain is built from TRBV5-6 and TRBJ1-1, with D unclear. CDR3 size: 14 residues. V was clipped by 2 bases and J by 4 bases, with 12 bases between them. Per the germline V gene, CDR1 is SGHDT and CDR2 is YYEEEE. CDR3 nucleotide sequence: TGTGCCAGCAGCTTCCACGGTTTTGGCACTGAAGCTTTCTTT. This codes for CASSFHGFGTEAFF. The complete variable domain, with remaining parts taken from reference TRBV5-6 and TRBJ1-1, reads DAGVTQSPTHLIKTRGQQVTLRCSPKSGHDTVSWYQQALGQGPQFIFQYYEEEERQRGNFPDRFSGHQFPNYSSELNVNALLLGDSALYLCASSFHGFGTEAFFGQGTRLTVV.

V gene TRBV7-9 combines with J gene TRBJ1-1; 8 bases line up with TRBD1. Looked up from germline, CDR1 is SEHNR and CDR2 is FQNEAQ (reference sequence). Trimming at V came to 8 bases and at J to 0 bases, leaving 11 bases not matched to a gene. This CDR3 contains 16 residues. Written as DNA, the CDR3 is TGTGCCAGCTCAGGGGGACAGGCTACAATGAACACTGAAGCTTTCTTT. As protein: CASSGGQATMNTEAFF. Complete variable domain (other parts from reference TRBV7-9 and TRBJ1-1): DTGVSQNPRHKITKRGQNVTFRCDPISEHNRLYWYRQTLGQGPEFLTYFQNEAQLEKSRLLSDRFSAERPKGSFSTLEIQRTEQGDSAMYLCASSGGQATMNTEAFFGQGTRLTVV.

The chain has TRBV5-1 and TRBJ2-2; weak D call: TRBD1 (5 bases). In germline, CDR1 is SGHRS, CDR2 YFSETQ. V was cut by 0 bases and J by 0 bases, with 9 bases left in between. The CDR3 is 16 amino acids. The CDR3 reads CASSLGQTTNTGELFF. CDR3 nucleotides: TGCGCCAGCAGCTTGGGACAGACGACGAACACCGGGGAGCTGTTTTTT.

The chain carries TRBV4-3 and TRBJ1-3; D unresolved. Germline V gives CDR1 LGHNA, CDR2 YSLEER. V was pared by 0 bases and J by 0 bases, with 15 bases between. The CDR3 runs 18 residues. This CDR3 is CASSQDPPGTDSGNTIYF. The CDR3 DNA reads as TGCGCCAGCAGCCAAGACCCTCCGGGAACAGACTCTGGAAACACCATATATTTT.

This chain links TRBV7-8 with TRBJ2-2, with 8 bases fitting TRBD2. Germline V lookup: CDR1 SGHVS, CDR2 FQNEAQ. The CDR3 spans 17 residues. V was clipped by 1 base and J by 4 bases; unmatched bases: 8. CDR3 in amino acids: CASSLVSRGGITGELFF. The CDR3 DNA sequence: TGTGCCAGCAGCTTAGTCTCCCGGGGGGGGATCACCGGGGAGCTGTTTTTT.

The V call is TRBV14, the J call TRBJ2-1; 11 positions match TRBD2. The CDR3 loop spans 18 amino acids. Trimming cost V 2 bases and J 5 bases; bases outside gene matches: 11. Germline V lookup: CDR1 SGHDN, CDR2 FVKESK. The CDR3 loop is CASSQRNALAGGNNEQFF. CDR3 coding DNA: TGTGCCAGCAGCCAAAGGAACGCGCTAGCGGGGGGCAACAATGAGCAGTTCTTC.

The chain combines TRBV28 with TRBJ2-2; tentative D call: TRBD1 (6 bases). The V end lost 6 bases, the J end lost 0 bases, and 11 bases lay between the germline ends. The CDR3 spans 15 residues. Germline values: CDR1 MDHEN, CDR2 SYDVKM. The CDR3 DNA reads as TGTGCCAGCAGAGGGGGAGTTGCGAACACCGGGGAGCTGTTTTTT. It encodes CASRGGVANTGELFF.

This chain connects TRBV29-1 to TRBJ1-1, with D hard to call. V lost 5 bases and J lost 1, with 5 bases in between. The CDR3 sequence is 11 residues long. From germline, CDR1 is SQVTM and CDR2 ANQGSEA. CDR3 sequence reads: CSVLTNTEAFF. In nucleotides, the CDR3 is TGCAGCGTTCTAACGAACACTGAAGCTTTCTTT.

The chain couples TRBV27 to TRBJ2-3; 9 bases align to TRBD1. The CDR3 runs to 16 residues. Per germline, CDR1 MNHEY and CDR2 SMNVEV (reference sequence). Trimming took 0 bases from V and 3 from J; bases not matched to a gene: 4. CDR3 sequence: CASSLSPGTGTDTQYF. CDR3 DNA sequence: TGTGCCAGCAGTTTATCCCCCGGGACAGGGACAGATACGCAGTATTTT.

J is TRBJ2-7 and V is TRBV7-9, with 12 bases matching TRBD1. Germline V gene lookup returns CDR1 SEHNR and CDR2 FQNEAQ (reference sequence). The CDR3 contains 15 residues. J lost 6 bases, V lost 3 bases, and 6 bases had no gene match. CDR3 coding DNA: TGTGCCAGCAGCTTGCCGGGACAGGGGGCGTTCGAGCAGTACTTC. This sequence encodes CASSLPGQGAFEQYF.

The J gene is TRBJ2-5, the V gene TRBV6-1; tentative D call: TRBD1 (6 bases). Gene TRBJ2-7 matches the end of the DNA better, so the J call may be wrong. Germline V gene sequence: CDR1 MNHNS, CDR2 SASEGT. The CDR3 has 14 amino acids. The CDR3 nucleotides are TGTGCCAGCAGTGAACAACAGGGATCCTACGAGCAGTACTTC. It is translated as CASSEQQGSYEQYF.

This rearrangement joins TRBV11-2 to TRBJ1-2; tentative D call: TRBD1 (6 bases). The germline V gene encodes CDR1 SGHAT and CDR2 FQNNGV. The V and J ends lost 5 bases and 4 bases respectively, with 23 bases between them. This CDR3 has 17 residues. The CDR3 coding sequence is TGTGCCAGCAGCCGGTTCAGCAGGGGCGGCTTAGGCTATGGCTACACCTTC. Protein sequence: CASSRFSRGGLGYGYTF.

The gene calls are TRBV15 and TRBJ2-7, with TRBD1 as a possible D gene (6 bases). Trimming pared 0 bases from V and 2 bases from J, leaving 14 bases between. CDR1 is LNHNV, CDR2 YYDKDF, per germline (reference sequence). The CDR3 is made up of 16 amino acids. The CDR3, as DNA: TGTGCCACCAGCAGAGATCACGAGGCAGGGGCCTACGAGCAGTACTTC. This encodes CATSRDHEAGAYEQYF.

The chain recombines TRBV6-6 with TRBJ2-1; no firm D call. This CDR3 region has 14 residues. Trimming took 1 base from V and 8 from J, leaving 12 bases between them. Per germline, CDR1 MNHNY and CDR2 SVGAGI (reference sequence). CDR3 region: CASSYYSLVDEQFF. The CDR3 DNA follows: TGTGCCAGCAGTTACTACAGTCTCGTGGATGAGCAGTTCTTC.

The chain carries TRBV4-2 and TRBJ1-1, with D possibly being TRBD1 (5 bases). Germline V CDR1 and CDR2: LGHNA, YNFKEQ. Trimming pared 0 bases from V and 0 bases from J, leaving 14 bases between. The CDR3 totals 17 residues. The CDR3 sequence is CASSQDYGGLMNTEAFF. CDR3 bases: TGTGCCAGCAGCCAAGATTATGGGGGGTTGATGAACACTGAAGCTTTCTTT.

V is TRBV6-5 and J is TRBJ2-2; D not resolved. V gave up 1 base and J gave up 3 bases, with 6 bases separating them. Per the germline V gene, CDR1 is MNHEY and CDR2 is SVGAGI. CDR3 length equals 14 residues. The CDR3 DNA reads TGTGCCAGCAGTTACTATCCGGACACCGGGGAGCTGTTTTTT. This sequence encodes CASSYYPDTGELFF.

This sequence joins TRBV6-5 and TRBJ2-1; 7 bases fit TRBD2. V was pared by 0 bases and J by 9 bases, with 8 bases of the junction left unmatched. The CDR3 has 15 amino acids. Per the germline V gene, CDR1 is MNHEY and CDR2 is SVGAGI. The DNA for the CDR3 is TGTGCCAGCAGTTACTCGTCAGGACTAGGCGGTGAGCAGTTCTTC. Translated, it gives CASSYSSGLGGEQFF.

This chain connects TRBV6-5 to TRBJ2-1; 8 bases are a match to TRBD2. After removal of 0 bases from V and 5 bases from J, the junction contained 6 bases not matched to a gene. The CDR3 totals 16 residues. Germline assignment: CDR1 MNHEY and CDR2 SVGAGI. CDR3 amino acids: CASSYSGTRWNNEQFF. The DNA of the CDR3 is TGTGCCAGCAGTTACTCAGGGACTAGGTGGAACAATGAGCAGTTCTTC.

The CDR3 region is CASTQSYEQYF. The DNA of the CDR3 is TGTGCCAGCACCCAATCCTACGAGCAGTACTTC. The rearrangement joins TRBV6-1 to TRBJ2-7; unclear D gene. CDR1 MNHNS and CDR2 SASEGT come from the germline V gene. The germline V and J ends were trimmed by 7 bases and 1 base, with 5 bases remaining between them. This CDR3 has 11 residues.

The V call is TRBV27, the J call TRBJ2-5; tentatively, D is TRBD2 (7 bases). The CDR3 is made up of 18 amino acids. Deletions cut 5 bases from V and 4 bases from J, with 26 bases between. Looked up from germline, CDR1 is MNHEY and CDR2 is SMNVEV (reference sequence). CDR3 sequence (DNA): TGTGCCAGCAGTACCCCTGCCGGGGGGCTTGGGGGTTCAGAGACCCAGTACTTC. As protein: CASSTPAGGLGGSETQYF.

The chain carries TRBV2 and TRBJ2-7; 8 bases match TRBD1. The CDR3 runs to 14 residues. Germline loops: CDR1 SNHLY, CDR2 FYNNEI. V lost 2 bases to trimming and J lost 9 bases; unmatched junction nucleotides: 9. DNA for the CDR3: TGTGCCAGCAGTGAAACGGGACAGGTGCAGGCGCAGTACTTC. Its protein is CASSETGQVQAQYF.

The rearrangement joins TRBV4-1 to TRBJ2-7; TRBD1 is a possible D gene (5 bases). The CDR3 spans 17 residues. Trimming removed 0 bases from V and 3 bases from J, with 18 bases in between. The germline V gene encodes CDR1 MGHRA and CDR2 YSYEKL. CDR3 nucleotides: TGCGCCAGCAGCCAAGACCGGACAACCTACACCTACTACGAGCAGTACTTC. This sequence encodes CASSQDRTTYTYYEQYF.

The chain uses TRBV7-6 and TRBJ2-7; 10 nucleotides line up with TRBD1. After removal of 6 bases from V and 4 bases from J, the junction contained 18 bases not matched to a gene. The CDR3 has 18 amino acids. Germline V gene lookup returns CDR1 SGHVS and CDR2 FNYEAQ. This CDR3 reads CASSRRDRGSYGQYEQYF. Here the CDR3 DNA reads TGTGCCAGCAGTCGCCGGGACAGGGGTTCTTACGGGCAATACGAGCAGTACTTC.